A single sample is the source of the 31 T cell receptor beta chains below, sequenced in a study of T cell changes during pregnancy in multiple sclerosis. This table comes from immunoSEQ multiplex PCR, and its TCRdb copy is limited to in-frame clones, with some not included. The data hold around 96,000 clones, with nearly 95% observed a single time. The sequenced sample was peripheral blood, obtained after pregnancy. The receptor set was obtained from a female donor in good health, enrolled as a control in a pregnancy study.

The chain uses TRBV6-1 and TRBJ2-7; 7 bases agree with TRBD1. CDR3 length equals 16 residues. In germline, CDR1 is MNHNS, CDR2 SASEGT. Trimming cost V 1 base and J 2 bases; bases outside gene matches: 8. The CDR3 reads CASSEDDRTGAYEQYF. CDR3 bases: TGTGCCAGCAGTGAAGACGATAGGACAGGAGCCTACGAGCAGTACTTC.

The chain links TRBV2 to TRBJ1-1, with 8 bases lining up with TRBD1. V trimming: 2 bases; J trimming: 6 bases; junction bases outside the gene matches: 5. CDR3 length equals 14 residues. Germline V gene lookup returns CDR1 SNHLY and CDR2 FYNNEI. CDR3 nucleotides: TGTGCCAGCAGTGAACAGGGGGCAGGATCTGAAGCTTTCTTT. This encodes CASSEQGAGSEAFF.

V is TRBV4-1 and J is TRBJ1-2; 10 bases line up with TRBD1. Germline V gene sequence: CDR1 MGHRA, CDR2 YSYEKL. The trim removed 6 bases at V and 5 bases at J, leaving 12 bases unmatched. The CDR3 is 16 amino acids. This chain's CDR3 is CASSPPGTGVWYGYTF. The CDR3 DNA follows: TGCGCCAGCAGTCCACCTGGGACAGGGGTTTGGTATGGCTACACCTTC.

The chain uses TRBV9 and TRBJ2-5; 10 nucleotides line up with TRBD2. CDR1 is SGDLS, CDR2 YYNGEE, per germline. The CDR3 is 17 amino acids. The V gene end was trimmed by 0 bases and the J gene end by 5 bases; junction bases not matched to a gene: 10. CDR3 in DNA: TGTGCCAGCAGCGTAGGTGCTAGCGGGAGTCTCGGGGAGACCCAGTACTTC. This sequence encodes CASSVGASGSLGETQYF. The whole variable domain, filled in from reference TRBV9 and TRBJ2-5, reads DSGVTQTPKHLITATGQRVTLRCSPRSGDLSVYWYQQSLDQGLQFLIQYYNGEERAKGNILERFSAQQFPDLHSELNLSSLELGDSALYFCASSVGASGSLGETQYFGPGTRLLVL.

The chain recombines TRBV11-2 with TRBJ2-7, with D possibly TRBD1 on 5 matching bases. Germline V gene data show CDR1 as SGHAT and CDR2 as FQNNGV. The CDR3 totals 12 residues. V gave up 5 bases and J gave up 10 bases, with 15 bases separating them. The CDR3: CASSLRQHLQYF. DNA for the CDR3: TGTGCCAGCAGCCTCCGACAGCACCTACAGTACTTC.

The chain has TRBV5-1 and TRBJ2-3; no clear D. CDR1 is SGHRS, CDR2 YFSETQ, per germline. This CDR3 contains 15 residues. V lost 0 bases, J lost 6 bases, and 14 bases lay in between. The CDR3 DNA reads as TGCGCCAGCAGCTTGGCATTGACGGCAGGCGATACGCAGTATTTT. It encodes CASSLALTAGDTQYF.

The genes are TRBV2 and TRBJ2-3; D gene ambiguous. The CDR3 extends over 15 amino acids. The V end lost 6 bases, the J end lost 0 bases, and 13 bases lay between the germline ends. The germline CDR1 and CDR2 sequences are SNHLY and FYNNEI. The CDR3, as DNA: TGTGCCAGCAGCAGATCCCTTTCTAGCACAGATACGCAGTATTTT. Translated, it gives CASSRSLSSTDTQYF.

This chain connects TRBV13 to TRBJ2-1; D call uncertain. Germline CDR1 and CDR2: PRHDT and FYEKMQ (reference sequence). V dropped 0 bases and J dropped 4 bases, with 4 bases sitting between them. The CDR3 runs 13 residues. The CDR3 DNA reads as TGTGCCAGCAGCTTAGGAACTTACAATGAGCAGTTCTTC. Its protein is CASSLGTYNEQFF.

This clone was found a few times. The V gene is TRBV29-1, the J gene TRBJ1-1; D ambiguous. This CDR3 region has 8 residues. Germline CDR1 and CDR2: SQVTM and ANQGSEA. The V end lost 4 bases, the J end lost 11 bases, and 5 bases lay between the germline ends. The CDR3 bases are TGCAGCGTTGCGGGGGCTTTCTTT. Translating gives CSVAGAFF.

The chain is built from TRBV18 and TRBJ1-4; perhaps TRBD1 as D (6 bases). The CDR3 spans 16 residues. Germline lookup yields CDR1 KGHSH and CDR2 LQKENI. V dropped 3 bases and J dropped 4 bases, with 15 bases sitting between them. This CDR3 reads CASSPGGAWNNEKLFF. The CDR3 nucleotides are TGTGCCAGCTCACCGGGGGGGGCTTGGAATAATGAAAAACTGTTTTTT.

The chain couples TRBV7-2 to TRBJ2-1; TRBD2 matches at 7 bases. V gave up 4 bases and J gave up 9 bases; unmatched junction bases: 12. The germline V gene encodes CDR1 SGHTA and CDR2 FQGNSA. The CDR3 runs 15 residues. The CDR3 loop reads CASSSAPWGLSEQFF. Here the CDR3 DNA reads TGTGCCAGCAGCTCCGCACCTTGGGGACTAAGTGAGCAGTTCTTC.

The chain uses TRBV2 and TRBJ2-5; 15 bases are shared with TRBD2. The CDR3 loop spans 18 amino acids. CDR1 is SNHLY and CDR2 is FYNNEI in the germline V gene. J gave up 5 bases and V 5 bases, and 12 bases lay outside the gene matches. The DNA of the CDR3 is TGTGCCAGCAGTTACGGACTAGCGGGAGGGTCGGTGGGGGAGACCCAGTACTTC. It specifies CASSYGLAGGSVGETQYF.

The chain employs TRBV7-2 and TRBJ2-1; TRBD2 matches 8 bases. With V trimmed by 2 bases and J by 5 bases, 5 bases remained unmatched. Per the germline V gene, CDR1 is SGHTA and CDR2 is FQGNSA. This CDR3 contains 15 residues. The CDR3 DNA reads as TGTGCCAGCAGCTTACCAGCGGGAGAAGACAATGAGCAGTTCTTC. This sequence encodes CASSLPAGEDNEQFF.

This chain uses TRBV28 with TRBJ2-7; possible D gene TRBD1, 6 bases. CDR3 size: 13 residues. V lost 7 bases, J lost 6 bases, and 16 bases lay in between. CDR1 MDHEN and CDR2 SYDVKM come from the germline V gene. CDR3 sequence: CASTPQGLREQYF. DNA for the CDR3: TGTGCCAGCACACCACAGGGTTTGCGCGAGCAGTACTTC.

This clone was seen only once. The chain joins TRBV2 to TRBJ1-1, with unresolved D. Trimming took off 1 base at V and 2 bases at J, with 11 bases between the two ends. The V gene's germline CDR1 is SNHLY and CDR2 FYNNEI. The CDR3 runs to 15 residues. The CDR3 DNA reads TGTGCCAGCAGTGAAGGGCTTTTTGGCAACACTGAAGCTTTCTTT. Translating gives CASSEGLFGNTEAFF. The variable domain in full, with the rest retrieved from reference TRBV2 and TRBJ1-1, is EPEVTQTPSHQVTQMGQEVILRCVPISNHLYFYWYRQILGQKVEFLVSFYNNEISEKSEIFDDQFSVERPDGSNFTLKIRSTKLEDSAMYFCASSEGLFGNTEAFFGQGTRLTVV.

The rearrangement joins TRBV7-2 to TRBJ2-7; TRBD2 matches 11 bases. The V and J ends lost 2 bases and 1 base, in that order; junction bases with no gene match: 4. The CDR3 spans 16 residues. Germline V lookup: CDR1 SGHTA, CDR2 FQGNSA. The chain's CDR3 is CASSLTSGSGSYEQYF. As DNA, the CDR3 is TGTGCCAGCAGCTTAACTAGCGGGAGTGGGTCCTACGAGCAGTACTTC.

The V call is TRBV9, the J call TRBJ2-2, with D perhaps TRBD2 (5 bases). Germline loops: CDR1 SGDLS, CDR2 YYNGEE. The CDR3 consists of 18 residues. V lost 0 bases and J 1 base, leaving 16 bases between the germline ends. The CDR3 spells CASSVGRFGAVNTGELFF. The CDR3 DNA is TGTGCCAGCAGCGTAGGACGCTTCGGAGCGGTGAACACCGGGGAGCTGTTTTTT.

This rearrangement joins TRBV27 to TRBJ2-2; 10 bases are shared with TRBD1. Germline V lookup: CDR1 MNHEY, CDR2 SMNVEV (reference sequence). The CDR3 consists of 16 residues. With V trimmed by 4 bases and J by 4 bases, 6 bases remained unmatched. CDR3 in amino acids: CASSSRTGGITGELFF. CDR3 nucleotides: TGTGCCAGCAGTTCCCGGACAGGGGGTATCACCGGGGAGCTGTTTTTT.

J is TRBJ2-3 and V is TRBV28, with D maybe TRBD2 (5 bases). This CDR3 contains 17 residues. Germline V lookup: CDR1 MDHEN, CDR2 SYDVKM. V lost 5 bases and J lost 0, with 18 bases in between. The CDR3 sequence: CASSPLDSLTSTDTQYF. The CDR3 coding sequence is TGTGCCAGCAGTCCCTTGGACTCTCTTACTAGCACAGATACGCAGTATTTT.

The chain is built from TRBV14 and TRBJ2-7; 10 bases map to TRBD2. From germline, CDR1 is SGHDN and CDR2 FVKESK. J lost 2 bases, V lost 5 bases, and 6 bases had no gene match. This CDR3 is 15 amino acids long. CDR3 sequence (DNA): TGTGCCAGCAGCGATCCCCTAGCGGGGGCCTACGAGCAGTACTTC. Translation: CASSDPLAGAYEQYF.

The V and J genes are TRBV14 and TRBJ2-1, with 7 bases aligning to TRBD2. The CDR3 is 15 amino acids. V lost 4 bases, J lost 7 bases, and 10 bases stayed unmatched. Germline assignment: CDR1 SGHDN and CDR2 FVKESK. The CDR3 region has the DNA TGTGCCAGCAGCCCCGGGACCCCCGGGGGGAATGAGCAGTTCTTC. Amino acid sequence: CASSPGTPGGNEQFF.

This sequence joins TRBV29-1 and TRBJ2-7; 7 bases line up with TRBD1. The germline CDR1 and CDR2 sequences are SQVTM and ANQGSEA. V shed 5 bases, J shed 6 bases, and the junction held 13 bases outside the gene matches. The CDR3 sequence is 14 residues long. The CDR3 nucleotides read TGCAGCGTTAGGGATACAGGGGCCTTTGGCGAGCAGTACTTC. Translated: CSVRDTGAFGEQYF.

A single count supports this clone. This chain joins TRBV19 and TRBJ2-4; 8 bases align to TRBD1. This CDR3 is built from 15 residues. Germline CDR1 is LNHDA and CDR2 is SQIVND (reference sequence). Trimming removed 1 base from V and 1 base from J; junction bases left unmatched: 0. The CDR3 DNA is TGTGCCAGTAGTATAGGGACAGGGGCCAAAAACATTCAGTACTTC. Its protein product is CASSIGTGAKNIQYF.

The chain employs TRBV5-6 and TRBJ2-5, with D perhaps TRBD2 (6 bases). Trimming removed 4 bases at V and 0 bases at J, with 16 bases between. Germline CDR1 reads SGHDT; CDR2 reads YYEEEE. The CDR3 is 16 residues long. CDR3 DNA: TGTGCCAGCAGCCCCCGTGTTGCGGGATACCAAGAGACCCAGTACTTC. It codes for CASSPRVAGYQETQYF.

The chain uses TRBV11-2 and TRBJ2-2; 7 bases match TRBD2. Trimming at V came to 6 bases and at J to 4 bases, leaving 11 bases not matched to a gene. Germline values: CDR1 SGHAT, CDR2 FQNNGV. The CDR3 extends over 16 amino acids. The CDR3 DNA sequence: TGTGCCAGCAGACTCCGTTTGACTAGCCCCACCGGGGAGCTGTTTTTT. As protein: CASRLRLTSPTGELFF. Looking up the rest from reference TRBV11-2 and TRBJ2-2 gives the full variable domain: EAGVAQSPRYKIIEKRQSVAFWCNPISGHATLYWYQQILGQGPKLLIQFQNNGVVDDSQLPKDRFSAERLKGVDSTLKIQPAKLEDSAVYLCASRLRLTSPTGELFFGEGSRLTVL.

Turning to this clone: Other nucleotide sequences from this sample produce the same CDR3. The chain combines TRBV29-1 with TRBJ1-1, with D perhaps TRBD1 (6 bases). The CDR3 is 12 residues long. Trimming pared 3 bases from V and 1 base from J, leaving 6 bases between. Germline-derived CDR1 and CDR2 are SQVTM and ANQGSEA. CDR3 DNA: TGCAGCGTTGACAGGGGGAACACTGAAGCTTTCTTT. Protein: CSVDRGNTEAFF.

The chain employs TRBV7-9 and TRBJ1-2; D is undetermined. The CDR3 is 15 residues long. Germline V gene data show CDR1 as SEHNR and CDR2 as FQNEAQ (reference sequence). Trimming cost V 1 base and J 4 bases, with 13 bases left between them. CDR3 residues: CASSLDSSPGYGYTF. CDR3 nucleotides: TGTGCCAGCAGCTTAGATTCCTCTCCGGGCTATGGCTACACCTTC.

In regard to this clone: Other DNA variants within this sample encode the same CDR3. This chain links TRBV18 with TRBJ2-7, with 8 bases identical to TRBD1. This CDR3 is built from 14 residues. J lost 3 bases, V lost 3 bases, and 4 bases had no gene match. Germline V gene lookup returns CDR1 KGHSH and CDR2 LQKENI. The CDR3 nucleotides read TGTGCCAGCTCACCGGGGACAGGTGACTACGAGCAGTACTTC. Protein: CASSPGTGDYEQYF.

V is TRBV19 and J is TRBJ2-1; 7 bases fit TRBD2. The CDR3 loop spans 15 amino acids. Trimming cost V 3 bases and J 10 bases; bases outside gene matches: 12. The germline gives CDR1 LNHDA, CDR2 SQIVND (reference sequence). Here the CDR3 DNA reads TGTGCCAGTAGTATGGGCGGGACTACCCCACGGGAGCAGTTCTTC. Its translation: CASSMGGTTPREQFF. Looking up the rest from reference TRBV19 and TRBJ2-1 gives the full variable domain: DGGITQSPKYLFRKEGQNVTLSCEQNLNHDAMYWYRQDPGQGLRLIYYSQIVNDFQKGDIAEGYSVSREKKESFPLTVTSAQKNPTAFYLCASSMGGTTPREQFFGPGTRLTVL.

V and J are TRBV27 and TRBJ2-7; D uncertain. This CDR3 is built from 14 residues. The V gene lost 3 bases and the J gene lost 4 bases, with 13 bases spanning the gap. CDR1 MNHEY and CDR2 SMNVEV come from the germline V gene (reference sequence). CDR3 loop: CASSFEVVSYEQYF. The CDR3 DNA follows: TGTGCCAGCAGTTTTGAGGTTGTCTCATACGAGCAGTACTTC.

The CDR3 DNA follows: TGTGCCAGCAGTCAAGGGACAGAGGAAGCTTTCTTT. Its translation is CASSQGTEEAFF. The gene calls are TRBV6-5 and TRBJ1-1, with 7 bases aligning to TRBD1. Trimming cost V 5 bases and J 8 bases; bases outside gene matches: 5. The CDR3 consists of 12 residues. CDR1 and CDR2 from the germline V gene are MNHEY and SVGAGI.